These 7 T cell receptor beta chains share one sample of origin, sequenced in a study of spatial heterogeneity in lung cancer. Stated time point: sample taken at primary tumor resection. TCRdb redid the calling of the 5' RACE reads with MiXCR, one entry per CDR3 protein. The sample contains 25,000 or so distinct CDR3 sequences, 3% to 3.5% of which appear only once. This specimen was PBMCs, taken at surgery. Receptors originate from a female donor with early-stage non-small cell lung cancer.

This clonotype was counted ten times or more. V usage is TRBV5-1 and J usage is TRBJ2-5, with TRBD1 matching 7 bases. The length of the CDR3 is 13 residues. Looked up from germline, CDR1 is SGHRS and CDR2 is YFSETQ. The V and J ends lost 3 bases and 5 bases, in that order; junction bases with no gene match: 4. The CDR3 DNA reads TGCGCCAGCAGCTACGTAGGGGGCGAGACCCAGTACTTC. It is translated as CASSYVGGETQYF.

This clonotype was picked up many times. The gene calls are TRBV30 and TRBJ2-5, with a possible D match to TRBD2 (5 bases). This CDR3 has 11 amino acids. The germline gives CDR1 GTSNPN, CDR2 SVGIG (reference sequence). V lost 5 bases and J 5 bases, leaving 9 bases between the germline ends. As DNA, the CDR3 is TGTGCCTGGGACTATGCTGAGACCCAGTACTTC. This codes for CAWDYAETQYF.

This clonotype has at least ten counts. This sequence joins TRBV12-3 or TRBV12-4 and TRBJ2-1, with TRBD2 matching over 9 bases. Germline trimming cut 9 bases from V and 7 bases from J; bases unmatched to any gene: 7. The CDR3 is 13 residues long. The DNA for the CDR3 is TGTGCCAGTCAGTCTAGCGGGATTAATGAGCAGTTCTTC. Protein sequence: CASQSSGINEQFF.

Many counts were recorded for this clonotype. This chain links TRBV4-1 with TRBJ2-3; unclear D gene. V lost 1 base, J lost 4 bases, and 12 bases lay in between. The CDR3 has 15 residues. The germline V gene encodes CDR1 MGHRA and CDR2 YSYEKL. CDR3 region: CASSQGTVGSDTQYF. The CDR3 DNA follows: TGCGCCAGCAGCCAAGGAACAGTAGGCTCAGATACGCAGTATTTT.

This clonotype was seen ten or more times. The CDR3 loop is CASSYWTIRGTGELFF. The CDR3 DNA reads as TGTGCCAGCAGCTACTGGACGATTAGGGGCACCGGGGAGCTGTTTTTT. V is TRBV21-1 and J is TRBJ2-2; the table gives TRBD1 as D, unverified against the DNA. TRBV21-1 has pseudogene status. The length of the CDR3 is 16 residues.

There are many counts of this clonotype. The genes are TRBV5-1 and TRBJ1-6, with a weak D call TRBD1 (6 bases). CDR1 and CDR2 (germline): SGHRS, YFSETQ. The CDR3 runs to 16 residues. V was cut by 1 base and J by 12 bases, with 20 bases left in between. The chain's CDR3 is CASSLTAGQGGRPLHF. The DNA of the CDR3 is TGCGCCAGCAGCTTGACTGCGGGACAAGGGGGACGACCCCTCCACTTT.

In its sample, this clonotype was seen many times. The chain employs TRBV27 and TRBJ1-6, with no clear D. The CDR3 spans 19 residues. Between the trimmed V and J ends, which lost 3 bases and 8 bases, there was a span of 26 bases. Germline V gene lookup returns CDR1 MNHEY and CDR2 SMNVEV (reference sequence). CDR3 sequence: CASSFGFLEQPDGYSPLHF. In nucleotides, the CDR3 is TGTGCCAGCAGTTTTGGTTTTCTGGAACAGCCGGACGGTTATTCACCCCTCCACTTT.